The rows below give T cell receptor beta chains drawn from one sample of a study of cytomegalovirus exposure and HLA in healthy donors. Generated by immunoSEQ multiplex PCR, the TCRdb table keeps only in-frame clones and is missing some. The sample includes 95,000 to 150,000 clones, 65% to 90% seen only once; the top ten take over 2%. The sample consisted of PBMCs. The receptors come from a man aged 30-40 years in good health and CMV-seronegative. Each CDR3 is given with its conserved first and last residue. A D gene is named only where the DNA matches it firmly. A clone size is listed for some rows: how often the clone was seen (once, few, many), or a class if it is expanded.

d_call clone_size cdr3_length j_call v_call cdr3_aa cdr3_nt
TRBD2 - 15 TRBJ2-2 TRBV27 CASSPRGAWTGELFF TGTGCCAGCAGTCCGCGGGGGGCTTGGACCGGGGAGCTGTTTTTT
- once 14 TRBJ2-7 TRBV7-9 CASSVTGYAYEQYF TGTGCCAGCAGCGTGACAGGCTACGCCTACGAGCAGTACTTC
TRBD1 - 14 TRBJ1-2 TRBV28 CASSPGQGTGGYTF TGTGCCAGCAGTCCGGGACAGGGGACGGGTGGCTACACCTTC
- - 11 TRBJ1-1 TRBV30 CAWSVAGAAFF TGTGCCTGGAGTGTTGCGGGGGCAGCTTTCTTT
TRBD1 - 18 TRBJ1-4 TRBV4-3 CASSPTGTGLGTNEKLFF TGCGCCAGCAGCCCAACGGGGACAGGGTTGGGGACTAATGAAAAACTGTTTTTT
- - 19 TRBJ2-7 TRBV5-5 CASSSSSIHVQWGLYEQYF TGTGCCAGCAGCAGTTCCTCCATCCACGTACAATGGGGGCTCTACGAGCAGTACTTC
- few 15 TRBJ2-1 TRBV2 CASSGPGVTYNEQFF TGTGCCAGCAGTGGGCCGGGGGTTACCTACAATGAGCAGTTCTTC
- once 13 TRBJ2-5 TRBV5-6 CATSSLAQETQYF TGTGCCACCAGCTCCCTAGCCCAAGAGACCCAGTACTTC
- once 16 TRBJ2-3 TRBV7-8 CASSLGRGVLRDTQYF TGTGCCAGCAGCTTAGGCCGCGGGGTCTTGCGGGATACGCAGTATTTT
TRBD2 once 15 TRBJ2-3 TRBV29-1 CSVDGLAGRTDTQYF TGCAGCGTTGACGGACTAGCGGGGCGAACTGATACGCAGTATTTT
TRBD1 - 16 TRBJ2-3 TRBV28 CASSLRGQAFMNTQYF TGTGCCAGCAGTTTAAGGGGACAGGCATTTATGAATACGCAGTATTTT
- - 14 TRBJ1-2 TRBV28 CASSPHRQDRGYTF TGTGCCAGCAGTCCACACCGACAGGATCGCGGCTACACCTTC
- - 14 TRBJ1-3 TRBV19 CASSMTGSGNTIYF TGTGCCAGTAGTATGACGGGATCTGGAAACACCATATATTTT